This T cell receptor beta chain was identified in a study of blood T cell repertoires in COVID-19. As for the study in general: Samples taken during acute and convalescent COVID-19 were collected in the United States, Italy and Spain. In each case, the material was cDNA or gDNA derived from T cells, B-cell-depleted T cells, or PBMCs.

Original analysis: Estimates of nucleated cell counts were drawn from the amplification of reference gene primers. Sequencing was performed with immunoSEQ multiplex PCR; in TCRdb, only in-frame clones are kept and a portion is missing. From that table come the V and J calls and clone size; the DNA was used to work out D and trimming. The table has about 190,000 clones, roughly 85% seen once. The germline V gene encodes CDR1 SQVTM and CDR2 ANQGSEA. V lost 5 bases, J lost 3 bases, and 12 bases lay in between. The CDR3 has 13 amino acids. Sequencing used peripheral blood. The sequence was collected from a man between 60 and 75 years old with active or convalescent COVID-19. The chain employs TRBV29-1 and TRBJ2-3; D might be TRBD2 (6 bases). This CDR3 is CSVSFLATDTQYF. Written as DNA, the CDR3 is TGCAGCGTTTCCTTCCTAGCGACAGATACGCAGTATTTT.